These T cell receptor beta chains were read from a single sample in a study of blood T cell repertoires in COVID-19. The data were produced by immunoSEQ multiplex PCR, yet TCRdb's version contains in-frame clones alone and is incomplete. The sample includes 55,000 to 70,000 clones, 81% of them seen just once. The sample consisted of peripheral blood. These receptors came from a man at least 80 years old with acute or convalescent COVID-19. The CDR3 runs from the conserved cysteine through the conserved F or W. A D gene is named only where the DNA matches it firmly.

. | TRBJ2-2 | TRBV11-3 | CASSFGLAANTGELFF | TGTGCCAGCAGCTTCGGGTTAGCCGCGAACACCGGGGAGCTGTTTTTT
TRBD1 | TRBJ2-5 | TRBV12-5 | CASGKGTGGETQYF | TGTGCTAGTGGTAAAGGGACAGGCGGAGAGACCCAGTACTTC
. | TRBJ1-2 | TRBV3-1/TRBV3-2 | CASSQAPFSFGYTF | TGTGCCAGCAGCCAAGCCCCCTTTTCGTTCGGCTACACCTTC
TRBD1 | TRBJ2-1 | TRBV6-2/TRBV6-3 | CASSYSRQGLRGSYNEQFF | TGTGCCAGCAGTTACTCTAGACAGGGGCTACGGGGCTCCTACAATGAGCAGTTCTTC
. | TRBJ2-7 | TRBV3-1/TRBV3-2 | CASSDGGGYEQYF | TGTGCCAGCAGCGACGGGGGAGGCTACGAGCAGTACTTC
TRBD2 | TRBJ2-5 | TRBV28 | CASSPSSGGPWTQYF | TGTGCCAGCAGTCCCTCTAGCGGGGGGCCTTGGACCCAGTACTTC
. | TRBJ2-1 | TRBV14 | CASSQIDSSYNEQFF | TGTGCCAGCAGCCAGATCGACAGTTCCTACAATGAGCAGTTCTTC
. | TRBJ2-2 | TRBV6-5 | CASTINGGYTGELFF | TGTGCCAGCACCATAAACGGGGGATACACCGGGGAGCTGTTTTTT
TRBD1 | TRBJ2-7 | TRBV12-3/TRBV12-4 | CASSSGQGDF | TGTGCCAGCAGTTCGGGACAGGGGGACTTC
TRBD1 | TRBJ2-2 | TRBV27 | CASSLSTGGWTGELFF | TGTGCCAGCAGTTTGTCGACAGGGGGCTGGACCGGGGAGCTGTTTTTT
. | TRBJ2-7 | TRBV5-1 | CASSFAGTYEQYF | TGCGCCAGCAGCTTCGCAGGGACCTACGAGCAGTACTTC
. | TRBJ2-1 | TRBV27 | CASSLLGGEQFF | TGTGCCAGCAGTTTATTAGGGGGTGAGCAGTTCTTC
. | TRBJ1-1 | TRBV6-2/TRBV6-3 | CASSYVWDSNTEAFF | TGTGCCAGCAGTTACGTCTGGGACTCGAACACTGAAGCTTTCTTT
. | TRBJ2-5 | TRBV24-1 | CATSTTFSGQETQYF | TGTGCCACCAGCACTACTTTCAGCGGGCAAGAGACCCAGTACTTC
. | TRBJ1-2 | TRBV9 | CASSLLPRYNYGYTF | TGTGCCAGCAGCCTACTTCCCAGGTATAACTATGGCTACACCTTC